The clone carrying this TCR beta chain occurred once. The antigen is unknown. The source of the sample is a study of cytomegalovirus exposure and HLA in healthy donors. This CDR3 region has 14 residues. V was clipped by 5 bases and J by 3 bases; unmatched bases: 2. The germline CDR1 and CDR2 sequences are LNHDA and SQIVND (reference sequence). Study-wide results and limits: Among the most significant clusters, several appeared linked to common viral pathogens in a later analysis. TCR beta chain V- and J-gene trimming was linked, in a later analysis, to a missense variant in DCLRE1C. Through in vitro validation, three CMV-associated chains were shown to be specific for CMV antigens.

A multiplex PCR was run with 60 Vbeta primers and 13 Jbeta primers. This table comes from immunoSEQ multiplex PCR, and its TCRdb copy is limited to in-frame clones, with some not included. The table lists 85,000 to 100,000 clones, more than 60% of them singletons, with around 7.3% in the top ten. The sequencing input was PBMCs. This TCR was recovered from a man in his fifties in good health and CMV-seropositive. The V gene is TRBV19, the J gene TRBJ2-1, with TRBD2 matching over 9 bases. The CDR3 nucleotides read TGTGCCAGTAGTGAGCGGGGGGACTACAATGAGCAGTTCTTC. Amino acid sequence: CASSERGDYNEQFF.